The clone carrying this T cell receptor beta chain occurred a few times. The same CDR3 also results from other DNA sequences found in this sample. Authors' processing steps: Amplifying reference gene primers gave estimates of nucleated cell counts. TCRdb's table, derived via immunoSEQ multiplex PCR, lists solely in-frame clones and lacks some. V, J and clone size were drawn from that table, and D and trimming were deduced from the DNA. The table has about 120,000 clones, approximately 90% seen once; the top ten hold around 4.5%. These data come from a study of blood T cell repertoires in COVID-19. Across the whole study: The analysed material was cDNA or gDNA that came from T cells, B-cell-depleted T cells, or PBMCs.

V was pared by 4 bases and J by 4 bases, with 8 bases between. Germline CDR1 is SGDLS and CDR2 is YYNGEE. The CDR3 loop spans 12 amino acids. Enrolment of Seattle patients took place during active infection, and they were followed longitudinally. Sequenced: peripheral blood. The chain joins TRBV9 to TRBJ1-2, with D possibly matching TRBD1 (5 bases). This TCR was sampled from a man aged 60 to 75 with COVID-19, enrolled during active disease. The CDR3 loop is CASSHRSYGYTF. As DNA, the CDR3 is TGTGCCAGCAGCCACAGGAGCTATGGCTACACCTTC.